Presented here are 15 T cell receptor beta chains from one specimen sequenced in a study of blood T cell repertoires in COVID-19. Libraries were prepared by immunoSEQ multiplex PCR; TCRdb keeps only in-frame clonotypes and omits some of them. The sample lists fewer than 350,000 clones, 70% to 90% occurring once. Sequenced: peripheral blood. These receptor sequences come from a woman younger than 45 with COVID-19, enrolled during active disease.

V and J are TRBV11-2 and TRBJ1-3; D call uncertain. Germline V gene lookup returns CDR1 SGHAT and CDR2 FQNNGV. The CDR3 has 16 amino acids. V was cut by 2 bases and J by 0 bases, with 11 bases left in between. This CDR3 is CASSLTRASSGNTIYF. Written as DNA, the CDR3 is TGTGCCAGCAGCTTAACGAGGGCATCCTCTGGAAACACCATATATTTT.

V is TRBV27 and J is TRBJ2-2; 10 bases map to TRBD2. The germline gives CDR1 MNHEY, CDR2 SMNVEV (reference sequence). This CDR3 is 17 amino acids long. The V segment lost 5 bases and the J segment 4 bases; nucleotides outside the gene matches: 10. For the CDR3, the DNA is TGTGCCAGCAGTCCTTCTCCGGGACTAGCGTTCACCGGGGAGCTGTTTTTT. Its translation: CASSPSPGLAFTGELFF.

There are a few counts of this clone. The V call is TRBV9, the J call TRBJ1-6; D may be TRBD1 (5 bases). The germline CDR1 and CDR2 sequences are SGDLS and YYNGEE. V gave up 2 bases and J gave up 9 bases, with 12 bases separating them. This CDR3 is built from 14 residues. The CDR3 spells CASSVGGGSSPLHF. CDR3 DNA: TGTGCCAGCAGCGTGGGGGGAGGTAGTTCACCCCTCCACTTT.

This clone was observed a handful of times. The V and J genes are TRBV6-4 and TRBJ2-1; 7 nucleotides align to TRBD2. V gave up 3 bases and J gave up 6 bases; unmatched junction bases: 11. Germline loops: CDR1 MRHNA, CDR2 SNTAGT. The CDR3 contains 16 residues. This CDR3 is CASSEGAGTIPNEQFF. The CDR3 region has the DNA TGTGCCAGCAGTGAGGGTGCCGGGACTATCCCCAATGAGCAGTTCTTC.

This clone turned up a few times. The CDR3 DNA follows: TGCGCCAGCAGCCCCGGGGTCCTGAGCTCCTACGAGCAGTACTTC. This translates into CASSPGVLSSYEQYF. This chain joins TRBV4-1 and TRBJ2-7, with D perhaps TRBD2 (5 bases). Germline CDR1 MGHRA, CDR2 YSYEKL. The CDR3 contains 15 residues. V lost 4 bases, J lost 0 bases, and 13 bases lay in between.

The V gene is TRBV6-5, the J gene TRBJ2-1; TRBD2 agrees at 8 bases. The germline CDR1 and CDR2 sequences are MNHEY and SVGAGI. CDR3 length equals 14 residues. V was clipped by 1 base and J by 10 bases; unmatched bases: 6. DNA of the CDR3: TGTGCCAGCAGTTACTTGGGTAGCGGGGAAGAGCAGTTCTTC. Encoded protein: CASSYLGSGEEQFF.

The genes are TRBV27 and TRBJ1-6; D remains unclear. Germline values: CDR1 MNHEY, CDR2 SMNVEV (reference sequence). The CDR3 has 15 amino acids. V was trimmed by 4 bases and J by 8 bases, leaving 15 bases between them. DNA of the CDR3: TGTGCCAGCAGTTCTCCAGGCGCCGGGGATTCACCCCTCCACTTT. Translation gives CASSSPGAGDSPLHF.

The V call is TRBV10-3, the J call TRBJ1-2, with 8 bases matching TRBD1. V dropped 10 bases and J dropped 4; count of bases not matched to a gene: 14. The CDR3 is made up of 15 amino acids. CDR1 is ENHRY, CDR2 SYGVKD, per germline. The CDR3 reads CATRPGQGSVYGYTF. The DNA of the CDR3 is TGTGCCACACGTCCCGGACAGGGATCGGTCTATGGCTACACCTTC.

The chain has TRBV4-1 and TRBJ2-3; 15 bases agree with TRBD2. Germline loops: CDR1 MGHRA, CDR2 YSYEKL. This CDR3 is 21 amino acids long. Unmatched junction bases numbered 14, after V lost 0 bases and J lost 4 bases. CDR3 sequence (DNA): TGCGCCAGCAGCCAAGATGAAGGGGTCGGACTAGCGGGGGGGCGCGCAGATACGCAGTATTTT. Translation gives CASSQDEGVGLAGGRADTQYF.

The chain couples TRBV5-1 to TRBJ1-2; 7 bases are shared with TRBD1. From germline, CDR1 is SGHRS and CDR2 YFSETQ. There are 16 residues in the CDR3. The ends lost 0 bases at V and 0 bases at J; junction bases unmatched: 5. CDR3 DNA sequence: TGCGCCAGCAGCTTGGCCGGAGGGACAGCTAACTATGGCTACACCTTC. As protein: CASSLAGGTANYGYTF. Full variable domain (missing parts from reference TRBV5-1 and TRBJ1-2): KAGVTQTPRYLIKTRGQQVTLSCSPISGHRSVSWYQQTPGQGLQFLFEYFSETQRNKGNFPGRFSGRQFSNSRSEMNVSTLELGDSALYLCASSLAGGTANYGYTFGSGTRLTVV.

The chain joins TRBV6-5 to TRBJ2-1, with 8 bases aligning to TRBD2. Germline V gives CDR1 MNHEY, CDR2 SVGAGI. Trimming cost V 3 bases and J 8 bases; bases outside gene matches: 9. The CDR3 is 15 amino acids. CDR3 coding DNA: TGTGCCAGCAGTTATCGGGGACTAGGGATGCATGAGCAGTTCTTC. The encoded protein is CASSYRGLGMHEQFF.

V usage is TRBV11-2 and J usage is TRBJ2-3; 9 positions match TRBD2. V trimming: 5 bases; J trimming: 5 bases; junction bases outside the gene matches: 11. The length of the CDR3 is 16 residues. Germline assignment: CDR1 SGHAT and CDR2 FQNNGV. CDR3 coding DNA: TGTGCCAGCAGCCCCAGCCGGCGGCGGGGGGGAGATACGCAGTATTTT. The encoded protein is CASSPSRRRGGDTQYF.

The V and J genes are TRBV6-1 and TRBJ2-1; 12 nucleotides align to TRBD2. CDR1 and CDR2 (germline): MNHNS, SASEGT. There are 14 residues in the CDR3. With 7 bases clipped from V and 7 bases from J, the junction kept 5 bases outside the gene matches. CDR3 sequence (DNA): TGTGCCAGCACCTCTAGCGGGGGGGGTAATGAGCAGTTCTTC. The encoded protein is CASTSSGGGNEQFF.

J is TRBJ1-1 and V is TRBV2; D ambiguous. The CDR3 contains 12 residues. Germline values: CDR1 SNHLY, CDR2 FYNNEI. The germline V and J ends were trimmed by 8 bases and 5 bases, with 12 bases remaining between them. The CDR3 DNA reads TGTGCCAGCGGCGTGCGCGGTACTGAAGCTTTCTTT. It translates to CASGVRGTEAFF.

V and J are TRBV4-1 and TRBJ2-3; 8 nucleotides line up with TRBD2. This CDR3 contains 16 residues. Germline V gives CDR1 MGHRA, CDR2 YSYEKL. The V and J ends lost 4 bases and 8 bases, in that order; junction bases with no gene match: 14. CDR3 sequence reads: CASSLMSGGQFSTQYF. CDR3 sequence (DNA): TGCGCCAGCAGCCTAATGTCGGGGGGGCAGTTCTCTACGCAGTATTTT.